This T cell receptor (beta chain) was identified during a study of PD-1 blockade in classical Hodgkin lymphoma. The time point is: newly diagnosed, previously untreated cHL patient sample. Thawed PBMCs yielded CD4+ T cells through magnetic negative selection. V lost 0 bases, J lost 0 bases, and 3 bases stayed unmatched. This CDR3 contains 16 residues. Per the germline V gene, CDR1 is SGHRS and CDR2 is YFSETQ. Method: immunoSEQ multiplex PCR; TCRdb's copy keeps in-frame clones and lacks some. The sample has some 35,000 clones; about 89% are singletons. Sequencing was performed on CD4+ T cells from blood. This TCR was sampled from a human donor with classical Hodgkin lymphoma. The chain recombines TRBV5-1 with TRBJ1-3, with 7 bases identical to TRBD1. The CDR3, as DNA: TGCGCCAGCAGCTTGGGCACAGGGGCCTCTGGAAACACCATATATTTT. It translates to CASSLGTGASGNTIYF.